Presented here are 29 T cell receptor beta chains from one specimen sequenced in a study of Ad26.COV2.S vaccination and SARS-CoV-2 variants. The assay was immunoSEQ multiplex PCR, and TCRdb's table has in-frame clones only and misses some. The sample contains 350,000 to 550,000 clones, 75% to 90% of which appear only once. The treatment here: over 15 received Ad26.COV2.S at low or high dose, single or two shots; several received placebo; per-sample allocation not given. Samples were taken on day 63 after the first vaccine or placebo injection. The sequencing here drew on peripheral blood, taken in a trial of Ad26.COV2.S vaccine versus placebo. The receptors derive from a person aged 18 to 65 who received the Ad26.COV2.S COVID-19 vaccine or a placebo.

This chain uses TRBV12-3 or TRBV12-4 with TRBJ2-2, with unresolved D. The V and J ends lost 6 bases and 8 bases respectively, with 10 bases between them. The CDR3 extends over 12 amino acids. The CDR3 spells CASSWAAGELFF. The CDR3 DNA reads TGTGCCAGCAGCTGGGCGGCTGGGGAGCTGTTTTTT.

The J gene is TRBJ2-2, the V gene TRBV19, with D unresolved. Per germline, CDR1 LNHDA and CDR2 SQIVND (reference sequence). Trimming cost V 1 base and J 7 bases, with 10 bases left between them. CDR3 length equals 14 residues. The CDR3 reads CASSIGGIGGELFF. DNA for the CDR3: TGTGCCAGTAGTATAGGTGGAATTGGCGGGGAGCTGTTTTTT. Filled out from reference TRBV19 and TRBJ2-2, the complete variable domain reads DGGITQSPKYLFRKEGQNVTLSCEQNLNHDAMYWYRQDPGQGLRLIYYSQIVNDFQKGDIAEGYSVSREKKESFPLTVTSAQKNPTAFYLCASSIGGIGGELFFGEGSRLTVL.

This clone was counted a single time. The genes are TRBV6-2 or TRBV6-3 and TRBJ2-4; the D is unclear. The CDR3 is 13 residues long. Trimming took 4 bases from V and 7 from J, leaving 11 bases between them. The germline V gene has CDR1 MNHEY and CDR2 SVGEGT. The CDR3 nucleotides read TGTGCCAGCAGTTCAACGTTCTCGAACATTCAGTACTTC. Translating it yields CASSSTFSNIQYF.

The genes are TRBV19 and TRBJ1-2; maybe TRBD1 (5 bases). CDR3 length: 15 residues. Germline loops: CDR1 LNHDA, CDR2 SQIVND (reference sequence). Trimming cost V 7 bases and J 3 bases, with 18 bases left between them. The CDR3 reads CASTLAWGGYYGYTF. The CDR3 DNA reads TGTGCCAGTACTCTCGCATGGGGGGGGTACTATGGCTACACCTTC.

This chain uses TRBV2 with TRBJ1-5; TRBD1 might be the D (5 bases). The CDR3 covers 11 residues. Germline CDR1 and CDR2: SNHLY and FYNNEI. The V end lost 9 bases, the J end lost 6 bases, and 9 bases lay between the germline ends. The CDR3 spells CARGRGQPQHF. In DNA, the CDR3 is TGTGCCAGGGGGAGGGGTCAGCCCCAGCATTTT.

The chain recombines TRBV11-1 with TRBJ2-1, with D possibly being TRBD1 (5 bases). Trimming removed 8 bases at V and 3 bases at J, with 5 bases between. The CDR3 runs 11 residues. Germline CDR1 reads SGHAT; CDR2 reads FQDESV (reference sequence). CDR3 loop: CASQGYNEQFF. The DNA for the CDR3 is TGTGCCAGCCAGGGCTACAATGAGCAGTTCTTC. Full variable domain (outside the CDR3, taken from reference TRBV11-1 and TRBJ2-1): EAEVAQSPRYKITEKSQAVAFWCDPISGHATLYWYRQILGQGPELLVQFQDESVVDDSQLPKDRFSAERLKGVDSTLKIQPAELGDSAMYLCASQGYNEQFFGPGTRLTVL.

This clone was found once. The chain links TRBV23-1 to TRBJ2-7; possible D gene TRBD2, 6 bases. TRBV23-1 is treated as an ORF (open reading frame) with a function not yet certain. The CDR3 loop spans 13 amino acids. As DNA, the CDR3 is TGCGCAGTTCCGGAGGGCAGCTCCTACGAGCAGTACGTC. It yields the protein CAVPEGSSYEQYV.

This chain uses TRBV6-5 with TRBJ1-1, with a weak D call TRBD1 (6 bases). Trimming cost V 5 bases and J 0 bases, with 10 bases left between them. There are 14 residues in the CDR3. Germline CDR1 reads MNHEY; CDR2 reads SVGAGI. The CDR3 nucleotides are TGTGCCAGCAGTATCAGGGGTTTGAACACTGAAGCTTTCTTT. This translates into CASSIRGLNTEAFF.

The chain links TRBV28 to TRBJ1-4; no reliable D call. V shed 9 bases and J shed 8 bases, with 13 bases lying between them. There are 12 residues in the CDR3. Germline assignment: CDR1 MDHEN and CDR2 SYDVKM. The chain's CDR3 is CASTTPGEKLFF. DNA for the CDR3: TGTGCCAGTACAACACCGGGGGAAAAACTGTTTTTT.

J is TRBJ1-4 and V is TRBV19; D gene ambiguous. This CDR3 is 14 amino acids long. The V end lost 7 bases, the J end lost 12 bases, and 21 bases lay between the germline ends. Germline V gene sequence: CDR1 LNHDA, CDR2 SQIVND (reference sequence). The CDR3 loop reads CASNRQASSIELFF. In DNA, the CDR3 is TGTGCCAGTAATCGGCAGGCTAGTAGTATTGAACTGTTTTTT.

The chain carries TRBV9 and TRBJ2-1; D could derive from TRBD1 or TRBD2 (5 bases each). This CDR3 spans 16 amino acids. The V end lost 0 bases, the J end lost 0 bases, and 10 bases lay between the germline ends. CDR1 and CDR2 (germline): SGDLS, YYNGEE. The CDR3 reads CASSVDWGSSYNEQFF. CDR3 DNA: TGTGCCAGCAGCGTAGACTGGGGGAGCTCCTACAATGAGCAGTTCTTC. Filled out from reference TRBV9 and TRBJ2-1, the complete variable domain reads DSGVTQTPKHLITATGQRVTLRCSPRSGDLSVYWYQQSLDQGLQFLIQYYNGEERAKGNILERFSAQQFPDLHSELNLSSLELGDSALYFCASSVDWGSSYNEQFFGPGTRLTVL.

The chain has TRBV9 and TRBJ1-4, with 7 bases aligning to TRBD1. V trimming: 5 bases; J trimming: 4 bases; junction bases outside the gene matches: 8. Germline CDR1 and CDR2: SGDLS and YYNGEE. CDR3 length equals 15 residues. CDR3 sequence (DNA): TGTGCCAGCAGTTACTCCGGGACAGTTAATGAAAAACTGTTTTTT. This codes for CASSYSGTVNEKLFF.

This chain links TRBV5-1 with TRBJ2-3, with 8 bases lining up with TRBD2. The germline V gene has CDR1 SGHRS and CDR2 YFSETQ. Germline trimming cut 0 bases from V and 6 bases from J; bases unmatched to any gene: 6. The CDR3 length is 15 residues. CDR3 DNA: TGCGCCAGCAGCTTGGGTGCGGGAGGCGTGGATACGCAGTATTTT. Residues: CASSLGAGGVDTQYF. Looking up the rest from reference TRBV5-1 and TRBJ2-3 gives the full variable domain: KAGVTQTPRYLIKTRGQQVTLSCSPISGHRSVSWYQQTPGQGLQFLFEYFSETQRNKGNFPGRFSGRQFSNSRSEMNVSTLELGDSALYLCASSLGAGGVDTQYFGPGTRLTVL.

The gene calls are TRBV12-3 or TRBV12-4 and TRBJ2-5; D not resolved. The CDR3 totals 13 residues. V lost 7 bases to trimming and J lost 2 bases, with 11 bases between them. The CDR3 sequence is CASTNQIQETQYF. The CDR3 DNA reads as TGTGCCAGCACAAACCAGATTCAAGAGACCCAGTACTTC.

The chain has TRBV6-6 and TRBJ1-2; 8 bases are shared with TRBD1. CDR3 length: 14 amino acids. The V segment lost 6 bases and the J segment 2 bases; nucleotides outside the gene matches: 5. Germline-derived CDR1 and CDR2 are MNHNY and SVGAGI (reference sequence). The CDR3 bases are TGTGCCAGCAGACCGGACAGGGAGAACTATGGCTACACCTTC. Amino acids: CASRPDRENYGYTF.

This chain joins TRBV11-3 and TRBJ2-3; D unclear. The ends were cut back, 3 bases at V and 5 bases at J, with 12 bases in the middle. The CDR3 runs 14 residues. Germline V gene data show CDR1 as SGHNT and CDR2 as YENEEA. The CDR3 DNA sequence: TGTGCCAGCAGCTTGGACCCGCACGGAGATACGCAGTATTTT. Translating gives CASSLDPHGDTQYF.

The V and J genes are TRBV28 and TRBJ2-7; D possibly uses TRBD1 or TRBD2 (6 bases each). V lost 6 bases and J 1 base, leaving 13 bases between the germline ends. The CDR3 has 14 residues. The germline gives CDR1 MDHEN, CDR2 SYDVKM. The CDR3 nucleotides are TGTGCCAGCAGCCAAAGGGGGGTTTCCTACGAGCAGTACTTC. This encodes CASSQRGVSYEQYF.

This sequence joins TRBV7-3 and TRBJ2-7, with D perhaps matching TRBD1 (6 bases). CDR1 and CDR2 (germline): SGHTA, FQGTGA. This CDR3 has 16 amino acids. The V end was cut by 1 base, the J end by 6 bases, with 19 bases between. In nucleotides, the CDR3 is TGTGCCAGCAGCTTAAGAGGTAGGGTGGGGGCGGCCGAGCAGTACGTC. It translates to CASSLRGRVGAAEQYV.

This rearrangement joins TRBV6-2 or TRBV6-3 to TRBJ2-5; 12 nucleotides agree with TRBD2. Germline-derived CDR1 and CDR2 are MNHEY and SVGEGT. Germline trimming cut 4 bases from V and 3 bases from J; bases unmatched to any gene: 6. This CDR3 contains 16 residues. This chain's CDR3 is CASSFRRLAGEETQYF. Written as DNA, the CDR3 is TGTGCCAGCAGTTTCAGAAGACTAGCGGGAGAAGAGACCCAGTACTTC.

In DNA form, the CDR3 reads TGTGCCAGCAGCTTGTCTCCTAATCAGCCCCAGCATTTT. Protein: CASSLSPNQPQHF. The chain uses TRBV5-5 and TRBJ1-5; D remains ambiguous. The germline V and J ends were trimmed by 1 base and 4 bases, with 6 bases remaining between them. The CDR3 runs to 13 residues. Germline V gene sequence: CDR1 SGHKS, CDR2 YYEKEE (reference sequence).

In DNA, the CDR3 is TGCGCCAGCAGTCGGACTAGCGGGGGCTGGGGGAATGAGCAGTTCTTC. Its protein product is CASSRTSGGWGNEQFF. The chain has TRBV5-1 and TRBJ2-1; TRBD2 matches at 13 bases. From germline, CDR1 is SGHRS and CDR2 YFSETQ. V dropped 5 bases and J dropped 7; count of bases not matched to a gene: 9. The CDR3 is made up of 16 amino acids.

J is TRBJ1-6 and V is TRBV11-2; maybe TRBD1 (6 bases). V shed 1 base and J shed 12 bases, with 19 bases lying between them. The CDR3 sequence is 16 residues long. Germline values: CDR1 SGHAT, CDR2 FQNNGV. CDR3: CASSLVRGPLLKPLHF. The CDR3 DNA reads TGTGCCAGCAGCTTAGTACGGGGGCCCCTGCTGAAACCCCTCCACTTT.

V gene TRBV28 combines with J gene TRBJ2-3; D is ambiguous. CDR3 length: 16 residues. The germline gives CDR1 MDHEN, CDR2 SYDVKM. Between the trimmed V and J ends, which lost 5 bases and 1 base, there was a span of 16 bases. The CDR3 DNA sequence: TGTGCCAGCAGTCCCTCGATTACGCTCGGCACAGATACGCAGTATTTT. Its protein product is CASSPSITLGTDTQYF.

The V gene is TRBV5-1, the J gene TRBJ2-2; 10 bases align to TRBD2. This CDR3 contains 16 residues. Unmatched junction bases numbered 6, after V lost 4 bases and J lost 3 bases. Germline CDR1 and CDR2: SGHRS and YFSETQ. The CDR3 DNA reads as TGCGCCAGCAGCGGAGCGGGAGGGCCTTACACCGGGGAGCTGTTTTTT. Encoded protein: CASSGAGGPYTGELFF.

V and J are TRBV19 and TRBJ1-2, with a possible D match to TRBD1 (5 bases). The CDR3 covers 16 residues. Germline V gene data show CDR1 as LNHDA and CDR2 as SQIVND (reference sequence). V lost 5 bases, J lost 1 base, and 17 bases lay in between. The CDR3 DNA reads TGTGCCAGTAGTGGGGGTATCGGACTGATTAACTATGGCTACACCTTC. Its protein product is CASSGGIGLINYGYTF.

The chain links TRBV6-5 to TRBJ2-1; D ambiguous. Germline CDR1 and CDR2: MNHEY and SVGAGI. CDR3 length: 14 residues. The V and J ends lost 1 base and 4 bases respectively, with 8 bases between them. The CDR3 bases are TGTGCCAGCAGTTACTGGCGGTCTTACAATGAGCAGTTCTTC. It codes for CASSYWRSYNEQFF.

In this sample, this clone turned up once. The CDR3 is CASSPRSIHEQFF. CDR3 nucleotides: TGTGCCAGCTCACCACGGAGTATCCATGAGCAGTTCTTC. The V gene is TRBV18, the J gene TRBJ2-1; no clear D. This CDR3 has 13 residues. V was trimmed by 1 base and J by 8 bases, leaving 9 bases between them. Germline V gives CDR1 KGHSH, CDR2 LQKENI.

CDR3 loop: CASSLELLTDPSYGYTF. CDR3 nucleotide sequence: TGCGCCAGCAGCTTGGAACTATTGACAGATCCGTCCTATGGCTACACCTTC. This chain connects TRBV5-1 to TRBJ1-2; perhaps TRBD1 as D (5 bases). This CDR3 has 17 residues. V shed 0 bases and J shed 4 bases, with 19 bases lying between them. Germline CDR1 reads SGHRS; CDR2 reads YFSETQ.

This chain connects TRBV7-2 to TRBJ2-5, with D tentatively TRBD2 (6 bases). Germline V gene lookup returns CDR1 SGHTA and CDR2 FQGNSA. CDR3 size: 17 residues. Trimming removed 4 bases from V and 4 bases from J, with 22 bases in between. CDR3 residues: CASSSQAGLAVGETQYF. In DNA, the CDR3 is TGTGCCAGCAGCTCCCAGGCGGGGCTAGCTGTTGGAGAGACCCAGTACTTC.